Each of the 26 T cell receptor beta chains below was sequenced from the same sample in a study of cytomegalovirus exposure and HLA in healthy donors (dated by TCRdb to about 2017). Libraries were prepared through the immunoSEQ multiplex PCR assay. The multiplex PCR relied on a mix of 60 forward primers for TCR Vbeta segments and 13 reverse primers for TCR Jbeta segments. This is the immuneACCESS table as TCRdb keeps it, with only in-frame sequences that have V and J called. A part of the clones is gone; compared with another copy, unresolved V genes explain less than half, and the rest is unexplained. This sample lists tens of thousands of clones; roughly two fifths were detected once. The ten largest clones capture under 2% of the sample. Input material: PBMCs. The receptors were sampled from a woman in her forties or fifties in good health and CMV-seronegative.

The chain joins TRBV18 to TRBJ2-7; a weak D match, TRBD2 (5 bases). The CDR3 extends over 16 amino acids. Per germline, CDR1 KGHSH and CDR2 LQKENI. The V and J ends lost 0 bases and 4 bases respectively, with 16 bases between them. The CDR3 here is CASSPPRAGSPYEQYF. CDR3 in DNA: TGTGCCAGCTCACCACCTAGGGCGGGCTCCCCTTACGAGCAGTACTTC.

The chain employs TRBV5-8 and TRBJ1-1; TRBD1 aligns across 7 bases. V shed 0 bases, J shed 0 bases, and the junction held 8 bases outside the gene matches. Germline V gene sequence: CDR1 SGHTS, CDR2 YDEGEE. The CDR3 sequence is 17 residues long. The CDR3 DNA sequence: TGTGCCAGCAGCTTGGCCTGGGACAGTCACTTGAACACTGAAGCTTTCTTT. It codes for CASSLAWDSHLNTEAFF.

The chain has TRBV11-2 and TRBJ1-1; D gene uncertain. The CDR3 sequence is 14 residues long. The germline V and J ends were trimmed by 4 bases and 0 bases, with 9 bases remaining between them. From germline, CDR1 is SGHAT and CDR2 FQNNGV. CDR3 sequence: CASSSAGVNTEAFF. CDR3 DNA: TGTGCCAGCAGCTCCGCCGGGGTGAACACTGAAGCTTTCTTT.

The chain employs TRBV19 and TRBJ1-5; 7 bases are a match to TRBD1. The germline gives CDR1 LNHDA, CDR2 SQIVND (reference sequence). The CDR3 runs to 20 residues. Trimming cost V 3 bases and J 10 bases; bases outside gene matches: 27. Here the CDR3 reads CASSMEWGTATAGAISPQHF. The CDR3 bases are TGTGCCAGTAGTATGGAGTGGGGGACAGCTACTGCCGGGGCAATCTCCCCCCAGCATTTT. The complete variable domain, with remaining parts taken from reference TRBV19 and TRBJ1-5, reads DGGITQSPKYLFRKEGQNVTLSCEQNLNHDAMYWYRQDPGQGLRLIYYSQIVNDFQKGDIAEGYSVSREKKESFPLTVTSAQKNPTAFYLCASSMEWGTATAGAISPQHFGDGTRLSIL.

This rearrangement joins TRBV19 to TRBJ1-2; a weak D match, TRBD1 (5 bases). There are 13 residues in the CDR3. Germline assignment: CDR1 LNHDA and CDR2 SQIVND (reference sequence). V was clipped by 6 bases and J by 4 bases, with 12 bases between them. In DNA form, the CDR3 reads TGTGCCAGTAGACCCGACAGTACCTATGGCTACACCTTC. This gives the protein CASRPDSTYGYTF.

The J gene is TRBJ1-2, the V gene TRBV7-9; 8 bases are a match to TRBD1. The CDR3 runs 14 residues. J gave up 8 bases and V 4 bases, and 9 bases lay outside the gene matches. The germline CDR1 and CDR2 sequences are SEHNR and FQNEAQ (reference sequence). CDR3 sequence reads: CASSWGQVPLGYTF. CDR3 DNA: TGTGCCAGCAGCTGGGGACAGGTCCCTTTGGGCTACACCTTC.

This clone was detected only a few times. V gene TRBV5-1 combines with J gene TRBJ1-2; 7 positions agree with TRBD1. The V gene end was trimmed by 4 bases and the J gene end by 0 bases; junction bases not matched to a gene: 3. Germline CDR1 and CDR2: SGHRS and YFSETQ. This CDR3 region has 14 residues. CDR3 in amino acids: CASSVGTANYGYTF. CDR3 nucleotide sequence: TGCGCCAGCAGCGTTGGGACAGCTAACTATGGCTACACCTTC.

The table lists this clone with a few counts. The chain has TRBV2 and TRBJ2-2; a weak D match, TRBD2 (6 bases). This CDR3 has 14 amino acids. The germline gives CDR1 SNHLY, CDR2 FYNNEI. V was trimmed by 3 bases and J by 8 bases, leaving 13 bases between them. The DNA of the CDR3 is TGTGCCAGCAGTGATGCGGGGAGAGCGGGGGAGCTGTTTTTT. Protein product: CASSDAGRAGELFF.

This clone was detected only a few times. The CDR3 spells CASSLGRGAHGYTF. CDR3 coding DNA: TGCGCCAGCAGCTTGGGCAGGGGCGCCCATGGCTACACCTTC. The rearrangement links TRBV5-1 to TRBJ1-2; D possibly corresponds to TRBD1 (6 bases). The CDR3 is made up of 14 amino acids. Deletions cut 0 bases from V and 6 bases from J, with 12 bases between. Looked up from germline, CDR1 is SGHRS and CDR2 is YFSETQ.

DNA of the CDR3: TGTGCCAGCAGCTTAACGAGACTAGCGGACAATGAGCAGTTCTTC. It codes for CASSLTRLADNEQFF. The chain carries TRBV7-9 and TRBJ2-1; 9 bases line up with TRBD2. This CDR3 contains 15 residues. V trimming: 2 bases; J trimming: 5 bases; junction bases outside the gene matches: 4. Looked up from germline, CDR1 is SEHNR and CDR2 is FQNEAQ (reference sequence).

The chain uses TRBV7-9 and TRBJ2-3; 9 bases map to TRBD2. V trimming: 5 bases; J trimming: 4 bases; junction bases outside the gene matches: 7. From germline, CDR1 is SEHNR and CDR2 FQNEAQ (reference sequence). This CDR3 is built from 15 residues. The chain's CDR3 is CASSRLAGTSDTQYF. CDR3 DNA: TGTGCCAGCAGCCGTCTAGCGGGGACCTCAGATACGCAGTATTTT. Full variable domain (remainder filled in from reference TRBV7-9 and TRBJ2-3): DTGVSQNPRHKITKRGQNVTFRCDPISEHNRLYWYRQTLGQGPEFLTYFQNEAQLEKSRLLSDRFSAERPKGSFSTLEIQRTEQGDSAMYLCASSRLAGTSDTQYFGPGTRLTVL.

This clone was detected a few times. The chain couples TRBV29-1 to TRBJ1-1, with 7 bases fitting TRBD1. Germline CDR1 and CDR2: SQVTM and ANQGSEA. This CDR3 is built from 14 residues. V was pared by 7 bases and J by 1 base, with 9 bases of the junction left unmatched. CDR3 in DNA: TGCAGCGCTCTAGACAGGGCGGGGAACACTGAAGCTTTCTTT. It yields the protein CSALDRAGNTEAFF. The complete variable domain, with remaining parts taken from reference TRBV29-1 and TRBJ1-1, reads SAVISQKPSRDICQRGTSLTIQCQVDSQVTMMFWYRQQPGQSLTLIATANQGSEATYESGFVIDKFPISRPNLTFSTLTVSNMSPEDSSIYLCSALDRAGNTEAFFGQGTRLTVV.

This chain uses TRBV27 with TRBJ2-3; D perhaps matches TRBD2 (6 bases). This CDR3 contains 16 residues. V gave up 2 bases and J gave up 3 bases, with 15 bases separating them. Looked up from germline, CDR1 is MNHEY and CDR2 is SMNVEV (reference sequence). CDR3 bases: TGTGCCAGCAGTTTACCCCAGCGGGCGGGGACAGATACGCAGTATTTT. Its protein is CASSLPQRAGTDTQYF.

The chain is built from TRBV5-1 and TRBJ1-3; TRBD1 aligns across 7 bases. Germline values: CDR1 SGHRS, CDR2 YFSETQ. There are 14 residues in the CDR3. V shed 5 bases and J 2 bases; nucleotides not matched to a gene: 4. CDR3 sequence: CASRPTGAGNTIYF. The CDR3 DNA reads TGCGCCAGCAGGCCCACAGGGGCTGGAAACACCATATATTTT.

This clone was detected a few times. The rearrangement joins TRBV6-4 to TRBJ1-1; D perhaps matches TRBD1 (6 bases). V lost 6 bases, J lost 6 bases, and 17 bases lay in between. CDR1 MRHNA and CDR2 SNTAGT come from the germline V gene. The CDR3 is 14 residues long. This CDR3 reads CASSPTGTLSEAFF. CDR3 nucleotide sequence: TGTGCCAGCAGCCCTACGGGGACATTATCTGAAGCTTTCTTT.

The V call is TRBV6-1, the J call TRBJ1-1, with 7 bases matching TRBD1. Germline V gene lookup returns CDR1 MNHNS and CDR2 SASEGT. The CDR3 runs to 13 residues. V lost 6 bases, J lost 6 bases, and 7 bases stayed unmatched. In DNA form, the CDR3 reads TGTGCCAGCAGGGTAACAGGGGTAGCTGAAGCTTTCTTT. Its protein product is CASRVTGVAEAFF.

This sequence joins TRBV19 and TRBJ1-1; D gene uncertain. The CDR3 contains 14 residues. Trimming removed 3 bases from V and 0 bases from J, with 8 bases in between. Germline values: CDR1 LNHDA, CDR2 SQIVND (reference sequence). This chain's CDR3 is CASSMGDLNTEAFF. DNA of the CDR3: TGTGCCAGTAGTATGGGAGATCTGAACACTGAAGCTTTCTTT.

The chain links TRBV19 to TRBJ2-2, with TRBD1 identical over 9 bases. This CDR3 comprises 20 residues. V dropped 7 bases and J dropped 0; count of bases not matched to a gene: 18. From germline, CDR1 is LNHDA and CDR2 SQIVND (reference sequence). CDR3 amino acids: CASIAQPYRDRETNTGELFF. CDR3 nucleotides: TGTGCCAGTATCGCTCAGCCATACCGGGACAGGGAAACGAACACCGGGGAGCTGTTTTTT.

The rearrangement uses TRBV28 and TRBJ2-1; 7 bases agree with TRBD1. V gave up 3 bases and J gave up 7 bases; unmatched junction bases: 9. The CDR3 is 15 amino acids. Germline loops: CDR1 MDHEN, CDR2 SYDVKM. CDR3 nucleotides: TGTGCCAGCAGTTTTGCCGACAGGGTTGGGAATGAGCAGTTCTTC. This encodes CASSFADRVGNEQFF.

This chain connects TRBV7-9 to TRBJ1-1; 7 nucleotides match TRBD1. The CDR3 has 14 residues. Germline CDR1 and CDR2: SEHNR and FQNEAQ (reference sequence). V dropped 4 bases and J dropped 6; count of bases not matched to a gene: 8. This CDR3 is CASSWTQGKPEAFF. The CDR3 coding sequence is TGTGCCAGCAGCTGGACACAGGGGAAGCCTGAAGCTTTCTTT.

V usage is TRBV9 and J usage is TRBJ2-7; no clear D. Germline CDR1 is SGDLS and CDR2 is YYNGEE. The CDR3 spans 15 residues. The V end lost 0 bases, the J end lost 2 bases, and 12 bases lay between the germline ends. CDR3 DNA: TGTGCCAGCAGCGTAGCTCCCACAGCCCCCTACGAGCAGTACTTC. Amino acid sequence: CASSVAPTAPYEQYF.

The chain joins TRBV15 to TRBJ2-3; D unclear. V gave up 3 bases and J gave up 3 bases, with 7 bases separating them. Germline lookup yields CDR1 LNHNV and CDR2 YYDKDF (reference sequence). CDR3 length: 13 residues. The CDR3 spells CATSSAATDTQYF. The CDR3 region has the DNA TGTGCCACCAGCAGCGCTGCGACAGATACGCAGTATTTT.

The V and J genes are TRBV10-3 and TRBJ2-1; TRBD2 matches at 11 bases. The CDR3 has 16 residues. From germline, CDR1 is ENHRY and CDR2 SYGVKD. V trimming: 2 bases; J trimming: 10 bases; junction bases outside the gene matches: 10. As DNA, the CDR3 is TGTGCCATCAGTGAGAGATCTAGCGGGGGGAGTAGGGAGCAGTTCTTC. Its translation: CAISERSSGGSREQFF.

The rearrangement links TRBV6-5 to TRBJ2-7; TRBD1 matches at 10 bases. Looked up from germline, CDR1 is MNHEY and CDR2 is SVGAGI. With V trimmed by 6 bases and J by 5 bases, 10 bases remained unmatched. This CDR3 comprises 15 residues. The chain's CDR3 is CASRHRDRGPHEQYF. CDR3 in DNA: TGTGCCAGCAGACACCGGGACAGGGGCCCCCACGAGCAGTACTTC.

The CDR3 sequence is CASSLGLAGGETQYF. CDR3 nucleotides: TGTGCCAGCAGTTTAGGACTAGCGGGAGGAGAGACCCAGTACTTC. The rearrangement joins TRBV27 to TRBJ2-5; 14 positions agree with TRBD2. The CDR3 covers 15 residues. Trimming removed 2 bases from V and 4 bases from J; junction bases left unmatched: 0. Germline loops: CDR1 MNHEY, CDR2 SMNVEV (reference sequence).

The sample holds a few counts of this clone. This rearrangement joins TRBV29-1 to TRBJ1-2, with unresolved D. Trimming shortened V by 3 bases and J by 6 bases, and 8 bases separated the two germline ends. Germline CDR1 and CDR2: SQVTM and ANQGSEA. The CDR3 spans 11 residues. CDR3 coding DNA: TGCAGCGTTGAGGGCCAGGATGGCTACACCTTC. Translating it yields CSVEGQDGYTF.